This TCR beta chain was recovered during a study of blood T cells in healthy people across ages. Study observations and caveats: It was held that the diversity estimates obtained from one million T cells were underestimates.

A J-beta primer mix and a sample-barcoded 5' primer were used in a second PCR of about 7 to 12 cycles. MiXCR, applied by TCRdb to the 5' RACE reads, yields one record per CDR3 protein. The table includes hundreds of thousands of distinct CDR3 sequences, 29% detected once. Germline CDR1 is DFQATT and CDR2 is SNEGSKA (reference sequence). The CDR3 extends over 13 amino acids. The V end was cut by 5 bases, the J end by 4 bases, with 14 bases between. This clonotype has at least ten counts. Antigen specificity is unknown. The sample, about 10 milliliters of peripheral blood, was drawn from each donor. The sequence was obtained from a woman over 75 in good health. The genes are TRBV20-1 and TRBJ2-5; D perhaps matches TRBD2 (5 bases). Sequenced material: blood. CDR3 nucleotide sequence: TGCAGTGCTCGATCCCAACTAGTAGAGACCCAGTACTTC. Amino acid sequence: CSARSQLVETQYF.